The subject of this entry is one TCR beta chain. The method was immunoSEQ multiplex PCR; TCRdb's version includes in-frame clones alone and lacks a portion of them. The top ten clones hold 7.5% of a sample with approximately 190,000 clones, approximately 84% of them seen once. The sample belongs to a study of blood T cell repertoires in COVID-19. Study summary: The analysed material was cDNA or gDNA that came from T cells, B-cell-depleted T cells, or PBMCs.

Recruits, aged about 18 to 100 years, lived in around 24 US areas. Cohort assignment relied on participant-reported clinical history. Symptom resolution, clearance, or two negative PCRs marked donors in Cohort 3 as recovered. The CDR3 spans 15 residues. The V end was cut by 2 bases, the J end by 5 bases, with 15 bases between. The germline CDR1 and CDR2 sequences are MNHEY and SVGAGI. The sequencing input was PBMCs or T cells enriched from blood (not recorded which). The clonotype comes from a man in his forties or fifties who had recovered from COVID-19. V usage is TRBV6-5 and J usage is TRBJ1-1; no reliable D call. The CDR3 reads CASSYLLGRGTEAFF. The CDR3 coding sequence is TGTGCCAGCAGTTACCTTTTAGGACGAGGGACTGAAGCTTTCTTT.